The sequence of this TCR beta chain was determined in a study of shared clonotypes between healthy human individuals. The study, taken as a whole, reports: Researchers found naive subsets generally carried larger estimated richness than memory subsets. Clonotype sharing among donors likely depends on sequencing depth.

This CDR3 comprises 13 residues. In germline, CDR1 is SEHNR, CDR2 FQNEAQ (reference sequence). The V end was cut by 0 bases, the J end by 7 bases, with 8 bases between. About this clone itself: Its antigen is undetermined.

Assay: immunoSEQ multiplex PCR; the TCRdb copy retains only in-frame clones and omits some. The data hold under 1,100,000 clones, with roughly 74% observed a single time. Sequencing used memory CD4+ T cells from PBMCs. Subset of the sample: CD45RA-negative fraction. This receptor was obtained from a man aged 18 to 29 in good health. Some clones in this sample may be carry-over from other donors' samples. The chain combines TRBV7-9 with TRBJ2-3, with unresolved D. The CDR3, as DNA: TGTGCCAGCAGCTTAGCGGCTACTAATACGCAGTATTTT. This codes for CASSLAATNTQYF.